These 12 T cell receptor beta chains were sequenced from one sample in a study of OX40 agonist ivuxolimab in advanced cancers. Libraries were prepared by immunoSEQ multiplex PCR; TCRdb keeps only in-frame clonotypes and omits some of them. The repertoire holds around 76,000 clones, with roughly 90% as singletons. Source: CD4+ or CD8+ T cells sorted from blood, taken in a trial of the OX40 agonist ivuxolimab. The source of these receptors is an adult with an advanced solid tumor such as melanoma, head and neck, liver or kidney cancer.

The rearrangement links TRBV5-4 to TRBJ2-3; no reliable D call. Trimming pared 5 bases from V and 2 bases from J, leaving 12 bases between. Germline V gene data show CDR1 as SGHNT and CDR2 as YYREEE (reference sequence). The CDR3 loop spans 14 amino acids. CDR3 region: CASSSGITTDTQYF. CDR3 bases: TGTGCCAGCAGTTCGGGTATTACCACAGATACGCAGTATTTT.

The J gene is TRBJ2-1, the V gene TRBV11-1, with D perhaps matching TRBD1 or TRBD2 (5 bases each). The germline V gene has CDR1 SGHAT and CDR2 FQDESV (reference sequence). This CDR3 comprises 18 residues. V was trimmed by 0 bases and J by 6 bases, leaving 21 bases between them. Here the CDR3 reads CASSLAARMEVGGNEQFF. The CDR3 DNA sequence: TGTGCCAGCAGCTTAGCCGCTAGGATGGAGGTTGGGGGCAATGAGCAGTTCTTC.

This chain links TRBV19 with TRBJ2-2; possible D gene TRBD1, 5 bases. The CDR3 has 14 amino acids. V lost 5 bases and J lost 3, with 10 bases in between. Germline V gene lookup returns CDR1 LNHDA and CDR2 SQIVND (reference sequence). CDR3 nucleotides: TGTGCCAGTAGTGCAGGGATTGACACCGGGGAGCTGTTTTTT. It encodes CASSAGIDTGELFF.

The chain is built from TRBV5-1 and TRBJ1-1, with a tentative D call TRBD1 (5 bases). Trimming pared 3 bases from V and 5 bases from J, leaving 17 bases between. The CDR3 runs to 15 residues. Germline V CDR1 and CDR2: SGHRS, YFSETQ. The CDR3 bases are TGCGCCAGCAGCTCAGTAGGTCAGGGAGGGACTGAAGCTTTCTTT. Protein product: CASSSVGQGGTEAFF.

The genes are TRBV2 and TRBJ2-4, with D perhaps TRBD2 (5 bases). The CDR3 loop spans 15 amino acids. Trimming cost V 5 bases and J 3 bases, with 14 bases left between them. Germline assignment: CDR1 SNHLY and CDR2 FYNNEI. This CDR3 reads CASSNPPRDKNIQYF. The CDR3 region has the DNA TGTGCCAGCAGTAACCCACCACGGGACAAAAACATTCAGTACTTC.

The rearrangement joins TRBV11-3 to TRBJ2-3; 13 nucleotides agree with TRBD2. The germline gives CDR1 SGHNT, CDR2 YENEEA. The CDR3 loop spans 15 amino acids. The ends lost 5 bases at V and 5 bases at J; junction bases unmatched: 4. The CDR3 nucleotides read TGTGCCAGCAGCCGACTAGCGGGAGGCCAAGATACGCAGTATTTT. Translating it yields CASSRLAGGQDTQYF.

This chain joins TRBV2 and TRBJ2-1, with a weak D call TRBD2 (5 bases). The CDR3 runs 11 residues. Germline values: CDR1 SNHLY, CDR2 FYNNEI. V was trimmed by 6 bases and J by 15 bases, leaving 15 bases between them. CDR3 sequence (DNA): TGTGCCAGCAGCCTATCCCCAGGAGGGTTCTTC. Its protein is CASSLSPGGFF.

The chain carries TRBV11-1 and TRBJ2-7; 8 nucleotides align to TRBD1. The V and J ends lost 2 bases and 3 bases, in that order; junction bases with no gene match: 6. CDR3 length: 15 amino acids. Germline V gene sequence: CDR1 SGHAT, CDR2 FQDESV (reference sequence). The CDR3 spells CASSLSGQGRYEQYF. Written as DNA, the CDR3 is TGTGCCAGCAGCTTATCAGGACAGGGTCGCTACGAGCAGTACTTC.

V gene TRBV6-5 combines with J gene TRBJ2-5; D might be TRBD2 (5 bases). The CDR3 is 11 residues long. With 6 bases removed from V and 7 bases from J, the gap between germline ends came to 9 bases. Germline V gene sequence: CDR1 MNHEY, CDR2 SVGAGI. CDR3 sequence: CASSSGRTQYF. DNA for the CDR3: TGTGCCAGCAGCAGCGGTCGGACCCAGTACTTC.

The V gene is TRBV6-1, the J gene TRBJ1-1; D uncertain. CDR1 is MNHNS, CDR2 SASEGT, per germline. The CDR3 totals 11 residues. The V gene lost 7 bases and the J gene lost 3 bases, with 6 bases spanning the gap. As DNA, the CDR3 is TGTGCCAGCAAATCTGACACTGAAGCTTTCTTT. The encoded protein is CASKSDTEAFF.

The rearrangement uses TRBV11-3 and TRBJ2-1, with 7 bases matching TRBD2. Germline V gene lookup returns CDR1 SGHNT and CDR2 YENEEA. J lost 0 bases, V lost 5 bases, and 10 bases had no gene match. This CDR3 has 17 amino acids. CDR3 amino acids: CASSPGGSGGSYNEQFF. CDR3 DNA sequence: TGTGCCAGCAGCCCCGGAGGATCGGGAGGCTCCTACAATGAGCAGTTCTTC. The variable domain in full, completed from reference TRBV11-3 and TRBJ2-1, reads EAGVVQSPRYKIIEKKQPVAFWCNPISGHNTLYWYLQNLGQGPELLIRYENEEAVDDSQLPKDRFSAERLKGVDSTLKIQPAELGDSAVYLCASSPGGSGGSYNEQFFGPGTRLTVL.

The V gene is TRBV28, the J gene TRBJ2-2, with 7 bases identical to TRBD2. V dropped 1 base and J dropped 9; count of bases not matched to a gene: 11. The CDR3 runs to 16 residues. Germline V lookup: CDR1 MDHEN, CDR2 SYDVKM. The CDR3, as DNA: TGTGCCAGCAGTTTATTTCCACGGGGGGTATCCAGGGAGCTGTTTTTT. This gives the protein CASSLFPRGVSRELFF.